This TCR beta chain was captured by sequencing in a study of T cells in Graves' hyperthyroidism and ophthalmopathy. Study results and limitations: A 13 V-J signature model discriminated ophthalmopathy versus stable hyperthyroidism. Appearing also in blood were most of the thyroid clonotypes expanded above 0.001.

V was clipped by 1 base and J by 0 bases, with 6 bases between them. The CDR3 runs to 15 residues. From germline, CDR1 is MNHEY and CDR2 SVGAGI. Exclusion of a patient resulted from uncontrolled infection, other autoimmune disease, pregnancy or lactation. With respect to this clonotype: The antigen is unknown.

TCR beta CDR3 region amplification was performed from RNA transcripts. The HTBI set primed first-round TCR CDR3 RT-PCR. TCRdb called the multiplex PCR reads again in MiXCR, with one record for every CDR3 protein. The sample contains about 700,000 distinct CDR3 sequences, less than 45% of which appear only once. This clonotype was sampled from an adult man with Graves' disease, either hyperthyroidism or ophthalmopathy (not recorded which). V is TRBV6-5 and J is TRBJ2-2; a weak D match, TRBD2 (6 bases). Sequencing was carried out using peripheral blood or thyroid tissue (not recorded which). CDR3 loop: CASSYWTTNTGELFF. The CDR3 DNA is TGTGCCAGCAGTTACTGGACTACGAACACCGGGGAGCTGTTTTTT.